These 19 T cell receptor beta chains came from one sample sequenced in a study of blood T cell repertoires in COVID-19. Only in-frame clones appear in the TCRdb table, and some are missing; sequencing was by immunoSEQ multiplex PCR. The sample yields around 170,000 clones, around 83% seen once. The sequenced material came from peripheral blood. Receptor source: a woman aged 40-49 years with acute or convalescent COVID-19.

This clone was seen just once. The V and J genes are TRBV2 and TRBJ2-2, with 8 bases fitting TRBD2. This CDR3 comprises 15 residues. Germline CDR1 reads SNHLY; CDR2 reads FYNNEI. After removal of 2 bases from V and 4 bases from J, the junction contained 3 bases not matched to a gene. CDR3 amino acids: CASSESGGTTGELFF. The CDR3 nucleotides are TGTGCCAGCAGTGAAAGCGGGGGAACCACCGGGGAGCTGTTTTTT.

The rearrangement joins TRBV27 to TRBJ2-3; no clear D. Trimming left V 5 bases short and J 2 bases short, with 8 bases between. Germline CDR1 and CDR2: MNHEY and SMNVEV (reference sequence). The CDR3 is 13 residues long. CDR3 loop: CASSTTYTDTQYF. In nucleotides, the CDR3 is TGTGCCAGCAGTACTACCTACACAGATACGCAGTATTTT.

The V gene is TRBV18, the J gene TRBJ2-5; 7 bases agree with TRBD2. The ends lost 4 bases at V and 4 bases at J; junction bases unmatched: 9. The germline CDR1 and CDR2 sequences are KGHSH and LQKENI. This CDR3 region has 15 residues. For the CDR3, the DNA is TGTGCCAGCTCACTAGAGGGAGGGCCAGGAGAGACCCAGTACTTC. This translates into CASSLEGGPGETQYF.

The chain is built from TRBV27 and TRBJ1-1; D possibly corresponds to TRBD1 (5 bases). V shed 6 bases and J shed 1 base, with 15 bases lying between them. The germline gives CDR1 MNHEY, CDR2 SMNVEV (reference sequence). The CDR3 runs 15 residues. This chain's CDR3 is CASRGADSSNTEAFF. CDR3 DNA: TGTGCCAGCAGAGGGGCTGACAGCTCGAACACTGAAGCTTTCTTT.

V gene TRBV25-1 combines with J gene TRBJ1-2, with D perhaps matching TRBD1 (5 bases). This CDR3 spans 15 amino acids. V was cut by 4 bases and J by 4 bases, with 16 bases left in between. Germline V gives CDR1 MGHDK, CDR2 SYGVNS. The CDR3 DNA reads TGTGCCAGCAGTGGCGATCTAGACAGCCTCTATGGCTACACCTTC. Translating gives CASSGDLDSLYGYTF.

The CDR3 nucleotides read TGCGCCAGCAGCACTCCATCAAGGGGGTCCCCTCGCTCCTACGAGCAGTACTTC. It translates to CASSTPSRGSPRSYEQYF. This chain connects TRBV5-1 to TRBJ2-7; D might be TRBD1 (6 bases). Germline CDR1 reads SGHRS; CDR2 reads YFSETQ. The CDR3 has 18 amino acids. V was clipped by 4 bases and J by 0 bases, with 23 bases between them.

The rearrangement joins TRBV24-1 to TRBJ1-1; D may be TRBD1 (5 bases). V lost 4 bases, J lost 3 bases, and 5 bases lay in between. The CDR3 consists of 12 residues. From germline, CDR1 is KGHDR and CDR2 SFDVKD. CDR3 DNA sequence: TGTGCCACCAGTGACAGGGACACTGAAGCTTTCTTT. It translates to CATSDRDTEAFF.

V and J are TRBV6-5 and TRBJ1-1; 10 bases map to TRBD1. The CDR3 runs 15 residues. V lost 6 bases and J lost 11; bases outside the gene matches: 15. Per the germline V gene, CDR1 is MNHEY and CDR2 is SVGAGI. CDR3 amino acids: CASSAHPGTGDSAFF. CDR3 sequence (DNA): TGTGCCAGCAGCGCCCACCCCGGGACAGGGGACTCGGCTTTCTTT.

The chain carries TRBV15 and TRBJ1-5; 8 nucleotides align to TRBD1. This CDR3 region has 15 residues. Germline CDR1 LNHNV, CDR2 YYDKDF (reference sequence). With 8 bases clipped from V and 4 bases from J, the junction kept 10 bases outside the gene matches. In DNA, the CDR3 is TGTGCCACCGATCACTCCCGGGACAGGAATCAGCCCCAGCATTTT. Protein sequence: CATDHSRDRNQPQHF.

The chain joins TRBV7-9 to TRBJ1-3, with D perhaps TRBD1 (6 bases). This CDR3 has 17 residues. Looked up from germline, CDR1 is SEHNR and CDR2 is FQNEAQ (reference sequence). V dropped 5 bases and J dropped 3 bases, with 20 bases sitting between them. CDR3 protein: CASSPPPWGLGGNTIYF. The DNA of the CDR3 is TGTGCCAGCAGCCCACCCCCGTGGGGGCTTGGTGGAAACACCATATATTTT.

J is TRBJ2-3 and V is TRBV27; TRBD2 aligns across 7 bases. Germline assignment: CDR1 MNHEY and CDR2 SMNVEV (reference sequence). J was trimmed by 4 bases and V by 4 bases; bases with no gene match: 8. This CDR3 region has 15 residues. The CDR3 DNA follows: TGTGCCAGCAGTTCTATAGGACTAGAGTCAGATACGCAGTATTTT. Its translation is CASSSIGLESDTQYF.

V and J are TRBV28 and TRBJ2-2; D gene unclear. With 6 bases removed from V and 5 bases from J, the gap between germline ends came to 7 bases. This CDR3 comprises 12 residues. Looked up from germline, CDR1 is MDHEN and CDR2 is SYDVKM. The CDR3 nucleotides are TGTGCCAGCAGCCTATATACCGGGGAGCTGTTTTTT. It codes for CASSLYTGELFF.

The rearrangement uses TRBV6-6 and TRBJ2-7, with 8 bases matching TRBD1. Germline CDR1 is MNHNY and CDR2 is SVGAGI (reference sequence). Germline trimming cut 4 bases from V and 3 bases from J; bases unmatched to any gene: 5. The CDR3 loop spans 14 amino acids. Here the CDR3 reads CASSSPTGDYEQYF. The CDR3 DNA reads TGTGCCAGCAGTTCTCCGACAGGGGACTACGAGCAGTACTTC.

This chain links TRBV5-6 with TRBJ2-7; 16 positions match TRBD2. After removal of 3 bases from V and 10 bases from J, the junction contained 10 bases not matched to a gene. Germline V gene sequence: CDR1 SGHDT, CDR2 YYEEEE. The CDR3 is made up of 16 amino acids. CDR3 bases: TGTGCCAGCAGCTCTAGGACCGGGACTAGCGGGAGGGGACAGTACTTC. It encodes CASSSRTGTSGRGQYF.

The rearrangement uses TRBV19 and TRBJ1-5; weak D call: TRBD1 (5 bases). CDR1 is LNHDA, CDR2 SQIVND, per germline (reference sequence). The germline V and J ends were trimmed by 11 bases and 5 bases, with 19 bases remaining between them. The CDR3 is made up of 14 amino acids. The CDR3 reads CAGGRQGGDQPQHF. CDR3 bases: TGTGCCGGGGGTCGGCAGGGAGGCGATCAGCCCCAGCATTTT. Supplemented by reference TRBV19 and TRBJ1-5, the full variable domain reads DGGITQSPKYLFRKEGQNVTLSCEQNLNHDAMYWYRQDPGQGLRLIYYSQIVNDFQKGDIAEGYSVSREKKESFPLTVTSAQKNPTAFYLCAGGRQGGDQPQHFGDGTRLSIL.

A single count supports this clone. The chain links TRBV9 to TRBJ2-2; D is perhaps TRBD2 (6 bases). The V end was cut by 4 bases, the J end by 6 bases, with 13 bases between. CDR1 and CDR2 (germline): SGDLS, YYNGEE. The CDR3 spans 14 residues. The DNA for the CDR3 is TGTGCCAGCAGCTCGACATGGGGGGCCGGGGAGCTGTTTTTT. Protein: CASSSTWGAGELFF.

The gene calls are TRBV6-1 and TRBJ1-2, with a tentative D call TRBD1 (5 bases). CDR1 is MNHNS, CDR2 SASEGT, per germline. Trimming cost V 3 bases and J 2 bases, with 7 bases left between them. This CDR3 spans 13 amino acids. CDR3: CASSERDNYGYTF. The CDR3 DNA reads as TGTGCCAGCAGTGAGCGGGACAACTATGGCTACACCTTC.

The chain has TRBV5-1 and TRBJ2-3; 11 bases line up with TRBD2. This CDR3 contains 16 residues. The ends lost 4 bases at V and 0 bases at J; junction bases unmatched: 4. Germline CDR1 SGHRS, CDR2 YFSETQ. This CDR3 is CASSQTSGSSTDTQYF. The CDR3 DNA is TGCGCCAGCAGCCAAACTAGCGGGAGCAGCACAGATACGCAGTATTTT.

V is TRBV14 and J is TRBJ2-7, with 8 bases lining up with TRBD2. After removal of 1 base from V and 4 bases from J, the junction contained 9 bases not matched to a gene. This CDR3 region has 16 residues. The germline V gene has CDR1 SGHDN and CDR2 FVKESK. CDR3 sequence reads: CASSQAMPSGLYEQYF. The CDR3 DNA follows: TGTGCCAGCAGCCAAGCGATGCCTAGCGGGTTGTACGAGCAGTACTTC.